The source of this TCR beta chain is a study of cytomegalovirus exposure and HLA in healthy donors. Study findings and constraints: Sequence variants that were highly shared formed a cluster that was likely a sequencing artifact. HLA restriction was apparent for most CMV-associated TCR beta chains in a later analysis. A later analysis reportedly found fewer N-insertions in an Asian-associated ancestry cluster than the approximately 700-donor mean. A later analysis found common viral pathogens apparently linked to several of the most significant clusters.

To note about this clone: Its antigen is not known.

A multiplex PCR was run with 60 Vbeta primers and 13 Jbeta primers. TCRdb's copy holds only in-frame clones and misses some; the assay was immunoSEQ multiplex PCR. The data show 50,000 or so clones, with approximately 80% seen just once and less than 3% held by the top ten. The sequence was obtained from a female donor in good health and CMV-seronegative. Sequencing was carried out using PBMCs.

DNA for the CDR3: TGCAGCGGGAGGCGGGACACTGAAGCTTTCTTT. Translation: CSGRRDTEAFF. The chain uses TRBV29-1 and TRBJ1-1; the D is unclear. Germline V lookup: CDR1 SQVTM, CDR2 ANQGSEA. V was cut by 7 bases and J by 3 bases, with 9 bases left in between. CDR3 length equals 11 residues.